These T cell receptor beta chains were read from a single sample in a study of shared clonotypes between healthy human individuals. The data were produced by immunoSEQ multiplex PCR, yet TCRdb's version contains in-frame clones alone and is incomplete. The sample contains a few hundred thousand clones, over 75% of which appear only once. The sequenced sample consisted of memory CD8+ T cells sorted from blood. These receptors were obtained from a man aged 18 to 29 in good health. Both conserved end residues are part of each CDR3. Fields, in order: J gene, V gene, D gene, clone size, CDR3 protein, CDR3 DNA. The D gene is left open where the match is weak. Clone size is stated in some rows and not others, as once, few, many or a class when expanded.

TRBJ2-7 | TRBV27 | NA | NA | CASRIAGSFPYEQYF | TGTGCCAGCAGGATAGCCGGGAGCTTCCCATACGAGCAGTACTTC
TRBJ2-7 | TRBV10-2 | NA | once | CATLTAPYEQYF | TGCGCCACCCTGACAGCCCCCTACGAGCAGTACTTC
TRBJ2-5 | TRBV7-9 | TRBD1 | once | CASSDGQGGVQETQYF | TGTGCCAGCAGTGACGGACAGGGAGGCGTCCAAGAGACCCAGTACTTC
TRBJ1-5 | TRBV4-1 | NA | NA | CASSLSGAVNQPQHF | TGCGCCAGCAGCCTGTCAGGGGCCGTCAATCAGCCCCAGCATTTT
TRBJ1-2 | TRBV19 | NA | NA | CASSHGLNYGYTF | TGTGCCAGTAGTCATGGACTCAACTATGGCTACACCTTC
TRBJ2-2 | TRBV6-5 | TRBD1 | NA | CASSYAGTGAGELFF | TGTGCCAGCAGTTACGCCGGGACAGGGGCCGGGGAGCTGTTTTTT
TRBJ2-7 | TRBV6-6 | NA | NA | CASSPTGDEQYF | TGTGCCAGCAGCCCCACGGGTGACGAGCAGTACTTC
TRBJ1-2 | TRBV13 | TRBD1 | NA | CASSLGGTGRNYGYTF | TGTGCCAGCAGCTTAGGCGGGACAGGACGAAACTATGGCTACACCTTC
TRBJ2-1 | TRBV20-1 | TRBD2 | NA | CSALGPAGQFF | TGCAGTGCCCTTGGGCCAGCGGGACAGTTCTTC
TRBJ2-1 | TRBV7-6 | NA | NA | CASSLAPFEYNEQFF | TGTGCCAGCAGCTTAGCCCCTTTTGAGTACAATGAGCAGTTCTTC
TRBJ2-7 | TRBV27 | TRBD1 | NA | CASSFTDRVYEQYF | TGTGCCAGCAGCTTTACTGACAGGGTCTACGAGCAGTACTTC
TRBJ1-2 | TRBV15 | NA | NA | CATTAGPGPGDYGYTF | TGTGCCACTACCGCGGGCCCAGGACCTGGGGACTATGGCTACACCTTC
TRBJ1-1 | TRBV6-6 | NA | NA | CASSYSEYNTEAFF | TGTGCCAGCAGTTACTCAGAATACAACACTGAAGCTTTCTTT
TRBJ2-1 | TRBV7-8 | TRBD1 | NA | CASSLGQGQVSYNEQFF | TGTGCCAGCAGCCTCGGACAGGGACAAGTCTCCTACAATGAGCAGTTCTTC
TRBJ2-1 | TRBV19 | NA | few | CASSIAQGGNEQFF | TGTGCCAGTAGTATAGCACAGGGCGGCAATGAGCAGTTCTTC
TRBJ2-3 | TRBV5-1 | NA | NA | CASSLAVTAVPQYF | TGCGCCAGCAGCTTGGCGGTGACGGCGGTCCCGCAGTATTTT
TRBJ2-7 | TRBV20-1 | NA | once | CSARGSVEQYF | TGCAGTGCTAGAGGTTCCGTCGAGCAGTACTTC
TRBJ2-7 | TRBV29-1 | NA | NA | CSVYARDGSYEQYF | TGCAGCGTTTACGCACGGGACGGTTCCTACGAGCAGTACTTC
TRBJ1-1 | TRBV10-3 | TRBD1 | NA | CAISESRTGIEAFF | TGTGCCATCAGTGAGTCGAGGACAGGGATTGAAGCTTTCTTT
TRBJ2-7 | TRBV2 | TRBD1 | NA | CASSLSSGDRGYEQYF | TGTGCCAGCAGCCTGAGTTCTGGGGACAGGGGGTACGAGCAGTACTTC
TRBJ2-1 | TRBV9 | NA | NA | CASSVAWPSSYNEQFF | TGTGCCAGCAGCGTAGCTTGGCCTAGCTCCTACAATGAGCAGTTCTTC
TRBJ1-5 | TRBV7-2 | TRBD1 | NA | CASSSYPRTGYQPQHF | TGTGCCAGCAGCTCCTATCCACGGACAGGGTATCAGCCCCAGCATTTT
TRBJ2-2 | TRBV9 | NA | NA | CASSDRTGELFF | TGTGCCAGCAGCGACCGCACCGGGGAGCTGTTTTTT
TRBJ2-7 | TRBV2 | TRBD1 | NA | CASTWQGAIYEQYF | TGTGCCAGCACTTGGCAGGGGGCGATCTACGAGCAGTACTTC
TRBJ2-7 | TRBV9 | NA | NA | CASSVGVLGHYEQYF | TGTGCCAGCAGCGTAGGTGTACTAGGACACTACGAGCAGTACTTC
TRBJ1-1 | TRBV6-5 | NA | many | CASRPRGGLAEAFF | TGTGCCAGCAGACCCCGGGGTGGCCTGGCTGAAGCTTTCTTT
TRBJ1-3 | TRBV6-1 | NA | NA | CASRIRSSGNTIYF | TGTGCCAGCCGAATCAGGTCTTCTGGAAACACCATATATTTT
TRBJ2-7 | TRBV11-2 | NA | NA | CASSPGQKGYEQYF | TGTGCCAGCAGCCCGGGACAAAAGGGCTACGAGCAGTACTTC
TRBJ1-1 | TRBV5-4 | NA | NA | CASSFQGGMNTEAFF | TGTGCCAGCAGCTTTCAGGGTGGGATGAACACTGAAGCTTTCTTT
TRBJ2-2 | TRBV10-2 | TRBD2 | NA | CASSEGLATGELFF | TGCGCCAGCAGTGAGGGACTAGCTACCGGGGAGCTGTTTTTT
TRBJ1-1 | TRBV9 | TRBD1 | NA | CASSVEQGPLMNTEAFF | TGTGCCAGCAGCGTAGAACAGGGGCCCCTCATGAACACTGAAGCTTTCTTT
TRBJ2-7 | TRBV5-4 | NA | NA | CASSSGDEAYEQYF | TGTGCCAGCAGCTCCGGGGACGAAGCCTACGAGCAGTACTTC
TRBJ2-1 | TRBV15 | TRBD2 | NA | CATSRAGPAGYNEQFF | TGTGCCACCAGCAGAGCGGGCCCAGCGGGGTACAATGAGCAGTTCTTC
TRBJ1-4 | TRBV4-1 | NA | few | CASSHEGGKLFF | TGCGCCAGCAGCCATGAAGGCGGAAAACTGTTTTTT
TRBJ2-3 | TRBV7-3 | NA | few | CASSLDGKKGTDTQYF | TGTGCCAGCAGCCTGGACGGGAAGAAGGGCACAGATACGCAGTATTTT
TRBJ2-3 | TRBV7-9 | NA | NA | CASTKGLGNTDTQYF | TGTGCCAGCACAAAGGGCTTGGGGAACACAGATACGCAGTATTTT
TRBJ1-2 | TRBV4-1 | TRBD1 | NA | CASSQTAGTGSNYGYTF | TGCGCCAGCAGCCAAACTGCCGGGACAGGGAGTAATTATGGCTACACCTTC
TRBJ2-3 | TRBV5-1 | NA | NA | CASSLFLGNTDTQYF | TGCGCCAGCAGCCTTTTCCTGGGGAACACAGATACGCAGTATTTT
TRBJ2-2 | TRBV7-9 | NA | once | CASSFSPGELFF | TGTGCCAGCAGCTTTTCGCCCGGGGAGCTGTTTTTT
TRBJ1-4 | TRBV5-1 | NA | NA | CASSPPGENGKLFF | TGCGCCAGCAGCCCACCAGGGGAGAATGGAAAACTGTTTTTT
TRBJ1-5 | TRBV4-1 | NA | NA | CASSQVLGMNQPQHF | TGCGCCAGCAGCCAAGTTCTTGGGATGAATCAGCCCCAGCATTTT
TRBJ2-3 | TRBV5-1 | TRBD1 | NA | CASSLGDSSTDTQYF | TGCGCCAGCAGCTTAGGGGACAGTAGCACAGATACGCAGTATTTT
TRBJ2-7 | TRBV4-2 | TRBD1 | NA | CASSQVGQPYEQYF | TGTGCCAGCAGCCAGGTGGGACAGCCCTACGAGCAGTACTTC
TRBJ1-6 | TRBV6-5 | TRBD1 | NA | CASSYATGGNSPLHF | TGTGCCAGCAGTTACGCTACAGGGGGAAATTCACCCCTCCACTTT
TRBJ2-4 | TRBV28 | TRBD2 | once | CASSSSGGADIQYF | TGTGCCAGCAGTTCCAGCGGGGGGGCGGACATTCAGTACTTC
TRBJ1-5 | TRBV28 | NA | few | CASSWDPASNQPQHF | TGTGCCAGCAGTTGGGACCCCGCTAGCAATCAGCCCCAGCATTTT
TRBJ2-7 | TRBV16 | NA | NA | CASSQFSASEQYF | TGTGCCAGCAGCCAATTTAGCGCTAGCGAGCAGTACTTC
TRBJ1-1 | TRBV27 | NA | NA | CASSFGGANTEAFF | TGTGCCAGCAGTTTCGGGGGCGCGAACACTGAAGCTTTCTTT
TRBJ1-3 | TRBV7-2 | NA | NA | CASSLSRAGGNTIYF | TGTGCCAGCAGCTTATCCAGGGCGGGTGGAAACACCATATATTTT
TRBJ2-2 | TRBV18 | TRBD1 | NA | CASSPDRGLNGELFF | TGTGCCAGCTCACCGGACAGGGGGCTGAACGGGGAGCTGTTTTTT
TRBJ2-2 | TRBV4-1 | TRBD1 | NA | CASSRRGQEYTGELFF | TGCGCCAGCAGCCGTCGGGGACAGGAATACACCGGGGAGCTGTTTTTT
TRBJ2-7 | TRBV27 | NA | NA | CASSLYGGPPYEQYF | TGTGCCAGCAGTTTGTATGGAGGACCCCCCTACGAGCAGTACTTC
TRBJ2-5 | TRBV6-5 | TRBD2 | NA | CASSYQSSGRGETQYF | TGTGCCAGCAGTTACCAATCTAGCGGGAGAGGCGAGACCCAGTACTTC